This is a list of T cell receptor beta chains from one sample in a study of human T cells and chemical hapten exposure. MiXCR, applied by TCRdb to the RACE reads, yields one record per CDR3 protein. The table records about 250,000 distinct CDR3 sequences, approximately 7.5% of them present only once. The sequences come from whole blood, collected in connection with sensitization to the hapten diphenylcyclopropenone (DPC). The source is a man aged 18-30 years with alopecia areata. Some clones in this sample may be carry-over from other donors' samples. Each CDR3 is given with its conserved first and last residue. The D gene is left open where the match is weak. Only some rows state a clone size, as once, few, many or a class for expanded clones.

CASSDDTGGEKLFF | TGTGCCAGCAGTGATGATACAGGGGGTGAAAAACTGTTTTTT | TRBD1 | TRBJ1-4 | many | 14 | TRBV2
CASSQWRTGGAGDEKLFF | TGCGCCAGCAGCCAATGGAGGACAGGGGGCGCGGGGGATGAAAAACTGTTTTTT | TRBD1 | TRBJ1-4 | - | 18 | TRBV4-3
CASSLGGADNERNTIYF | TGTGCCAGCAGCTTAGGGGGGGCCGACAACGAGAGAAACACCATATATTTT | - | TRBJ1-3 | few | 17 | TRBV7-2
CASHQGMNTEAFF | TGCGCCAGCCATCAAGGGATGAACACTGAAGCTTTCTTT | - | TRBJ1-1 | few | 13 | TRBV5-1
CASSLAGTMNSPLHF | TGTGCCAGCAGTTTAGCCGGGACAATGAATTCACCCCTCCACTTT | - | TRBJ1-6 | few | 15 | TRBV12-3/TRBV12-4
CSVVRLLGGGYTF | TGCAGCGTTGTGAGGCTTTTGGGAGGAGGCTACACCTTC | - | TRBJ1-2 | - | 13 | TRBV29-1
CSAPQGTNYGYTF | TGCAGTGCTCCGCAGGGGACGAACTATGGCTACACCTTC | - | TRBJ1-2 | - | 13 | TRBV20-1
CASSGFRGTHEQYF | TGTGCCAGCAGCGGATTCAGGGGTACCCACGAGCAGTACTTC | - | TRBJ2-7 | few | 14 | TRBV7-2
CASSDLRTPYGYTF | TGTGCCAGCAGTGATCTTCGGACACCTTATGGCTACACCTTC | - | TRBJ1-2 | - | 14 | TRBV6-1
CASITGPQGSYNEQFF | TGTGCCAGCATCACGGGTCCGCAGGGTTCCTACAATGAGCAGTTCTTC | - | TRBJ2-1 | few | 16 | TRBV5-6
CATSPPGPERADTQYF | TGTGCCACCAGCCCTCCCGGGCCGGAGAGGGCAGATACGCAGTATTTT | - | TRBJ2-3 | many | 16 | TRBV15
CASRPSRGTVGNTIYF | TGTGCCAGCAGACCCAGCCGGGGTACTGTTGGAAACACCATATATTTT | - | TRBJ1-3 | - | 16 | TRBV7-9
CASSYGTSTNTGELFF | TGTGCCAGCAGTTACGGGACATCTACGAACACCGGGGAGCTGTTTTTT | - | TRBJ2-2 | few | 16 | TRBV12-3/TRBV12-4
CASSLRTGHTEAFF | TGTGCCAGCTCGCTACGGACAGGCCACACTGAAGCTTTCTTT | TRBD1 | TRBJ1-1 | - | 14 | TRBV18
CASSLGQGRSNEQFF | TGCGCCAGCAGCCTCGGACAGGGCCGGAGCAATGAGCAGTTCTTC | TRBD1 | TRBJ2-1 | - | 15 | TRBV4-1
CSVYLTGPGKEYEQYF | TGCAGTGTTTACCTGACCGGGCCAGGGAAGGAGTACGAGCAGTACTTC | - | TRBJ2-7 | few | 16 | TRBV20-1
CASSSPMTGGYEQFF | TGTGCCAGCAGCAGCCCAATGACAGGGGGTTATGAGCAGTTCTTC | TRBD1 | TRBJ2-1 | few | 15 | TRBV5-5
CASSLAMGLHITDTQYF | TGTGCCAGCAGCTTAGCCATGGGACTACACATCACAGATACGCAGTATTTT | TRBD2 | TRBJ2-3 | few | 17 | TRBV7-8
CASSLELGQGTDTQYF | TGCGCCAGCAGCTTGGAGCTAGGACAGGGCACAGATACGCAGTATTTT | TRBD1 | TRBJ2-3 | few | 16 | TRBV5-1
CSARDAGQVENIQYF | TGCAGTGCTAGAGACGCGGGACAGGTTGAAAACATTCAGTACTTC | TRBD1 | TRBJ2-4 | - | 15 | TRBV20-1
CASGAHNEQFF | TGTGCCAGCGGCGCCCACAATGAGCAGTTCTTC | - | TRBJ2-1 | many | 11 | TRBV2
CASSGRALGASPLHF | TGTGCCAGCAGTGGAAGGGCGTTGGGGGCTTCACCCCTCCACTTT | - | TRBJ1-6 | - | 15 | TRBV28
CASASGAQETQYF | TGTGCCAGCGCCAGCGGGGCCCAAGAGACCCAGTACTTC | TRBD2 | TRBJ2-5 | many | 13 | TRBV6-5
CASSLYQWPNTEAFF | TGTGCCAGCAGTTTATATCAGTGGCCGAACACTGAAGCTTTCTTT | - | TRBJ1-1 | - | 15 | TRBV12-3/TRBV12-4
CASTLSHSGANVLTF | TGTGCCAGCACCCTAAGTCACTCTGGGGCCAACGTCCTGACTTTC | - | TRBJ2-6 | - | 15 | TRBV12-3/TRBV12-4
CASSRGGPTTGELFF | TGCGCCAGCAGCCGCGGGGGACCAACCACCGGGGAGCTGTTTTTT | TRBD2 | TRBJ2-2 | - | 15 | TRBV5-1
CASGQDRGTDTQYF | TGTGCTAGTGGGCAGGACAGGGGCACAGATACGCAGTATTTT | TRBD1 | TRBJ2-3 | many | 14 | TRBV12-5
CASSLRGGGYTF | TGTGCCAGCAGTTTGCGGGGGGGCGGCTACACCTTC | - | TRBJ1-2 | few | 12 | TRBV27
CSVGGSVSTTGELFF | TGCAGCGTGGGAGGAAGTGTATCCACCACCGGGGAGCTGTTTTTT | - | TRBJ2-2 | - | 15 | TRBV29-1